These 30 T cell receptor beta chains share one sample of origin, sequenced in a study of blood T cells in healthy people across ages. A sample-barcoded 5' primer and a J-beta primer mix were used in a second PCR of roughly 6 to 12 cycles. TCRdb itself ran the 5' RACE reads through MiXCR, one entry per CDR3 protein. The sample has around 700,000 distinct CDR3 sequences, 20% to 30% seen once. These same data were also listed under a study on T cells of mothers and their children.

Source material: blood. Receptors originate from a boy younger than 18 in good health.

This clonotype was observed a handful of times. The chain combines TRBV11-2 with TRBJ2-7, with D perhaps TRBD2 (5 bases). Germline V CDR1 and CDR2: SGHAT, FQNNGV. The V end was cut by 5 bases, the J end by 2 bases, with 13 bases between. The CDR3 spans 14 residues. In nucleotides, the CDR3 is TGTGCCAGCAGCGAAACCGGGATCCCCTACGAGCAGTACTTC. Translating gives CASSETGIPYEQYF.

V gene TRBV11-2 combines with J gene TRBJ2-7; TRBD1 is a possible D gene (6 bases). This CDR3 is 15 amino acids long. Germline CDR1 and CDR2: SGHAT and FQNNGV. Trimming shortened V by 0 bases and J by 4 bases, and 13 bases separated the two germline ends. DNA for the CDR3: TGTGCCAGCAGCTTAGATGCTGGACAGCCTTACGAGCAGTACTTC. Its translation: CASSLDAGQPYEQYF.

About this clonotype itself: Its ends do not fully match the called genes, so a read error is possible. The rearrangement uses TRBV5-1 and TRBJ2-1; D may be TRBD2 (6 bases). The germline V gene encodes CDR1 SGHRS and CDR2 YFSETQ. This CDR3 region has 15 residues. CDR3 in amino acids: CASSLGGKLYNEQLF. In nucleotides, the CDR3 is TGCGCCAGCAGCTTGGGCGGGAAACTATACAATGAGCAGCTCTTC.

The J gene is TRBJ2-1, the V gene TRBV7-3, with a weak D call TRBD2 (5 bases). Germline loops: CDR1 SGHTA, CDR2 FQGTGA. With 6 bases removed from V and 9 bases from J, the gap between germline ends came to 12 bases. The CDR3 runs 12 residues. The CDR3 region is CASRPAAGEQFF. The CDR3 DNA reads as TGTGCCAGCAGACCGGCCGCGGGTGAGCAGTTCTTC.

This chain uses TRBV14 with TRBJ2-7; tentatively, D is TRBD1 or TRBD2 (5 bases each). Germline values: CDR1 SGHDN, CDR2 FVKESK. The germline V and J ends were trimmed by 4 bases and 7 bases, with 20 bases remaining between them. This CDR3 region has 15 residues. The CDR3 DNA is TGTGCCAGCAGCCTCGCGGGCAGGGCGTATTGGGAGCAGTACTTC. As protein: CASSLAGRAYWEQYF. Using reference TRBV14 and TRBJ2-7 for the parts outside the CDR3, the full variable domain is EAGVTQFPSHSVIEKGQTVTLRCDPISGHDNLYWYRRVMGKEIKFLLHFVKESKQDESGMPNNRFLAERTGGTYSTLKVQPAELEDSGVYFCASSLAGRAYWEQYFGPGTRLTVT.

The CDR3: CASSLAGGVTGELFF. CDR3 in DNA: TGTGCCAGCAGTTTAGCGGGAGGGGTCACCGGGGAGCTGTTTTTT. The chain combines TRBV12-3 or TRBV12-4 with TRBJ2-2; 7 nucleotides align to TRBD2. The CDR3 runs 15 residues. The V and J ends lost 0 bases and 4 bases, in that order; junction bases with no gene match: 2.

The chain uses TRBV15 and TRBJ1-2, with unresolved D. Trimming took off 0 bases at V and 2 bases at J, with 13 bases between the two ends. Germline CDR1 is LNHNV and CDR2 is YYDKDF (reference sequence). The CDR3 runs to 16 residues. CDR3 region: CATSRDWVAANYGYTF. CDR3 DNA sequence: TGTGCCACCAGCAGAGATTGGGTAGCAGCCAACTATGGCTACACCTTC.

V and J are TRBV1 and TRBJ2-5; the DNA was not used to check the table's D call, TRBD2. TRBV1 is shown as a pseudogene. This CDR3 region has 18 residues. CDR3 nucleotide sequence: TGCACCAGCAGCCAACATCCCAGAGTCCTTAAGTACCAAGAGACCCAGTACTTC. Translation: CTSSQHPRVLKYQETQYF.

This sequence joins TRBV7-9 and TRBJ2-5; D unresolved. Near its end, the DNA agrees better with TRBJ2-1, so the J call may be wrong. This CDR3 spans 16 amino acids. Germline values: CDR1 SEHNR, CDR2 FQNEAQ (reference sequence). In DNA, the CDR3 is TGTGCCAGCAGCTTAGAGTCTGGCGGCAGGTGGAATGAGCAGTTCTTC. Protein product: CASSLESGGRWNEQFF.

A few counts support this clonotype. V and J are TRBV5-1 and TRBJ2-1, with 7 bases fitting TRBD1. The CDR3 length is 15 residues. Unmatched junction bases numbered 8, after V lost 2 bases and J lost 6 bases. Germline CDR1 is SGHRS and CDR2 is YFSETQ. CDR3 loop: CASSFPGQSGNEQFF. For the CDR3, the DNA is TGCGCCAGCAGCTTTCCGGGACAGTCGGGCAATGAGCAGTTCTTC. The full variable domain, completed using reference TRBV5-1 and TRBJ2-1, is KAGVTQTPRYLIKTRGQQVTLSCSPISGHRSVSWYQQTPGQGLQFLFEYFSETQRNKGNFPGRFSGRQFSNSRSEMNVSTLELGDSALYLCASSFPGQSGNEQFFGPGTRLTVL.

The chain links TRBV6-1 to TRBJ1-1, with D uncertain. V lost 6 bases and J lost 1, with 15 bases in between. Per the germline V gene, CDR1 is MNHNS and CDR2 is SASEGT. The CDR3 runs to 15 residues. The chain's CDR3 is CASSAGSTGNTEAFF. CDR3 coding DNA: TGTGCCAGCAGCGCCGGCTCTACGGGGAACACTGAAGCTTTCTTT.

This rearrangement joins TRBV7-2 to TRBJ2-3; D is perhaps TRBD1 or TRBD2 (5 bases each). The CDR3 has 14 amino acids. CDR1 SGHTA and CDR2 FQGNSA come from the germline V gene. Between the trimmed V and J ends, which lost 2 bases and 5 bases, there was a span of 11 bases. CDR3 nucleotides: TGTGCCAGCAGCTTACCGGGGCTAGGAGATACGCAGTATTTT. It yields the protein CASSLPGLGDTQYF.

The chain uses TRBV5-6 and TRBJ2-7, with 7 positions matching TRBD1. The CDR3 length is 15 residues. CDR1 is SGHDT, CDR2 YYEEEE, per germline. V gave up 5 bases and J gave up 0 bases; unmatched junction bases: 8. CDR3 sequence (DNA): TGTGCCAGCAGGCCTCGGACAGGCCTCTCCTACGAGCAGTACTTC. Protein: CASRPRTGLSYEQYF.

This clonotype was picked up a small number of times. The chain uses TRBV2 and TRBJ2-1; a weak D match, TRBD1 (6 bases). The DNA end favors TRBJ2-7, so the J call may be wrong. Germline V lookup: CDR1 SNHLY, CDR2 FYNNEI. The length of the CDR3 is 14 residues. The DNA for the CDR3 is TGTGCCAGCGTGGGTCAGGGGAGTACCTACGAGCAGTACTTC. This gives the protein CASVGQGSTYEQYF.

The chain combines TRBV13 with TRBJ2-7; 7 nucleotides match TRBD2. Germline V CDR1 and CDR2: PRHDT, FYEKMQ (reference sequence). J gave up 3 bases and V 6 bases, and 8 bases lay outside the gene matches. The CDR3 sequence is 14 residues long. This CDR3 reads CASSYRGSIYEQYF. The CDR3 nucleotides are TGTGCCAGCAGTTATCGCGGGAGTATCTACGAGCAGTACTTC.

V and J are TRBV29-1 and TRBJ1-1; TRBD1 agrees at 11 bases. Germline V gene data show CDR1 as SQVTM and CDR2 as ANQGSEA. The CDR3 covers 19 residues. V trimming: 0 bases; J trimming: 3 bases; junction bases outside the gene matches: 15. The CDR3 reads CSVEDLGQGATEWYTEAFF. The DNA for the CDR3 is TGCAGCGTTGAAGATCTAGGACAGGGGGCGACCGAATGGTACACTGAAGCTTTCTTT. Looking up the rest from reference TRBV29-1 and TRBJ1-1 gives the full variable domain: SAVISQKPSRDICQRGTSLTIQCQVDSQVTMMFWYRQQPGQSLTLIATANQGSEATYESGFVIDKFPISRPNLTFSTLTVSNMSPEDSSIYLCSVEDLGQGATEWYTEAFFGQGTRLTVV.

This clonotype was seen a handful of times. The chain employs TRBV28 and TRBJ1-6; D may be TRBD1 (6 bases). Germline V gene sequence: CDR1 MDHEN, CDR2 SYDVKM. V was cut by 5 bases and J by 4 bases, with 15 bases left in between. The CDR3 runs to 16 residues. This CDR3 reads CASSPLGADYNSPLHF. The CDR3 coding sequence is TGTGCCAGCAGTCCCTTGGGGGCAGATTATAATTCACCCCTCCACTTT.

Only a few counts were recorded for this clonotype. The chain couples TRBV29-1 to TRBJ2-5; 8 nucleotides match TRBD1. The CDR3 is made up of 14 amino acids. With 7 bases clipped from V and 2 bases from J, the junction kept 9 bases outside the gene matches. The germline CDR1 and CDR2 sequences are SQVTM and ANQGSEA. The CDR3 DNA follows: TGCAGCGCCCCCCTAACAGGGGGACAAGAGACCCAGTACTTC. This sequence encodes CSAPLTGGQETQYF.

The chain links TRBV28 to TRBJ2-7, with 10 positions matching TRBD1. V lost 4 bases to trimming and J lost 5 bases; unmatched junction nucleotides: 11. The CDR3 loop spans 16 amino acids. Germline CDR1 and CDR2: MDHEN and SYDVKM. The CDR3 loop reads CASSSAGTGVFNEQYF. CDR3 nucleotides: TGTGCCAGCAGTTCAGCCGGGACAGGGGTGTTCAACGAGCAGTACTTC.

The chain links TRBV6-5 to TRBJ1-1; TRBD1 might be the D (6 bases). The germline CDR1 and CDR2 sequences are MNHEY and SVGAGI. V dropped 2 bases and J dropped 1 base, with 8 bases sitting between them. This CDR3 region has 14 residues. The CDR3 is CASSYAGQNTEAFF. The CDR3 coding sequence is TGTGCCAGCAGTTACGCGGGACAGAACACTGAAGCTTTCTTT.

The rearrangement joins TRBV9 to TRBJ1-1, with TRBD1 as a possible D gene (5 bases). Germline CDR1 is SGDLS and CDR2 is YYNGEE. The length of the CDR3 is 13 residues. Between the trimmed V and J ends, which lost 2 bases and 6 bases, there was a span of 11 bases. In nucleotides, the CDR3 is TGTGCCAGCAGCGTCGGGGGGGGATCTGAAGCTTTCTTT. Amino acid sequence: CASSVGGGSEAFF.

The chain joins TRBV20-1 to TRBJ2-1; 7 bases map to TRBD1. V trimming: 0 bases; J trimming: 3 bases; junction bases outside the gene matches: 11. This CDR3 has 17 amino acids. Germline values: CDR1 DFQATT, CDR2 SNEGSKA (reference sequence). This CDR3 reads CSAREPNRGGRYNEQFF. In DNA, the CDR3 is TGCAGTGCTAGAGAGCCTAACAGGGGTGGACGCTACAATGAGCAGTTCTTC.

The chain carries TRBV5-1 and TRBJ1-3, with D possibly matching TRBD1 (6 bases). V was trimmed by 4 bases and J by 2 bases, leaving 13 bases between them. The germline V gene encodes CDR1 SGHRS and CDR2 YFSETQ. This CDR3 contains 15 residues. The CDR3 loop reads CASSNTGITGNTIYF. The CDR3 nucleotides read TGCGCCAGCAGCAATACAGGGATCACTGGAAACACCATATATTTT.

This chain uses TRBV5-1 with TRBJ2-1; the match to TRBD2 covers 14 bases. The CDR3 sequence is 18 residues long. Trimming removed 1 base from V and 4 bases from J; junction bases left unmatched: 7. Germline values: CDR1 SGHRS, CDR2 YFSETQ. The CDR3 coding sequence is TGCGCCAGCAGCTTGTGGGGACTAGCGGGGGACAGATACAATGAGCAGTTCTTC. Amino acids: CASSLWGLAGDRYNEQFF. Complete variable domain (other parts from reference TRBV5-1 and TRBJ2-1): KAGVTQTPRYLIKTRGQQVTLSCSPISGHRSVSWYQQTPGQGLQFLFEYFSETQRNKGNFPGRFSGRQFSNSRSEMNVSTLELGDSALYLCASSLWGLAGDRYNEQFFGPGTRLTVL.

This clonotype came up a few times. This chain joins TRBV10-3 and TRBJ2-1; D not resolved. The last part of the DNA fits TRBJ2-7 better; the J call may be wrong. Germline values: CDR1 ENHRY, CDR2 SYGVKD. CDR3 length equals 14 residues. CDR3 residues: CAISDKVGGYEQYF. For the CDR3, the DNA is TGTGCCATCAGTGATAAAGTAGGCGGCTACGAGCAGTACTTC.

The chain couples TRBV25-1 to TRBJ2-5; 8 nucleotides align to TRBD1. The DNA end lines up better with TRBJ2-7; the J call may be wrong. CDR3 size: 14 residues. CDR1 and CDR2 (germline): MGHDK, SYGVNS. The CDR3 DNA follows: TGTGCCAGCAGTGACTCGGACAGGGCCTACGAGCAGTACTTC. As protein: CASSDSDRAYEQYF.

This clonotype was counted only a few times. This chain joins TRBV12-3 or TRBV12-4 and TRBJ2-7, with 8 nucleotides matching TRBD1. The CDR3 extends over 14 amino acids. With 4 bases clipped from V and 3 bases from J, the junction kept 5 bases outside the gene matches. Here the CDR3 reads CASSSWTGRYEQYF. CDR3 nucleotide sequence: TGTGCCAGCAGTTCCTGGACAGGGCGCTACGAGCAGTACTTC.

This chain joins TRBV7-9 and TRBJ2-7, with 9 bases fitting TRBD1. CDR1 and CDR2 from the germline V gene are SEHNR and FQNEAQ (reference sequence). V lost 5 bases to trimming and J lost 5 bases; unmatched junction nucleotides: 10. The CDR3 sequence is 15 residues long. CDR3 bases: TGTGCCAGCAGCCATGGACAGGGGATTGACCACGAGCAGTACTTC. Its translation is CASSHGQGIDHEQYF.

The J gene is TRBJ2-7, the V gene TRBV7-2; 9 nucleotides align to TRBD1. CDR3 length: 14 residues. Germline V gene lookup returns CDR1 SGHTA and CDR2 FQGNSA. J lost 5 bases, V lost 5 bases, and 7 bases had no gene match. DNA for the CDR3: TGTGCCAGCAGCCGATGGACAGGGGACCACGAGCAGTACTTC. Translation: CASSRWTGDHEQYF.

V usage is TRBV4-2 and J usage is TRBJ1-4, with 7 bases identical to TRBD1. CDR1 is LGHNA and CDR2 is YNFKEQ in the germline V gene. The CDR3 loop spans 16 amino acids. The V gene end was trimmed by 2 bases and the J gene end by 8 bases; junction bases not matched to a gene: 11. CDR3: CASSQRTTGAGEKLFF. As DNA, the CDR3 is TGTGCCAGCAGCCAACGTACAACAGGGGCGGGGGAAAAACTGTTTTTT.